The 19 T cell receptor beta chains given below trace back to one sample, sequenced in a study of blood T cell repertoires in COVID-19. Assay: immunoSEQ multiplex PCR; the TCRdb copy retains only in-frame clones and omits some. This sample has approximately 120,000 clones, with 80% found just once. Sequencing was done on a sample of peripheral blood. The receptors here all came from a human donor in a cohort sampled during active COVID-19.

V and J are TRBV24-1 and TRBJ2-1; TRBD1 matches 10 bases. Trimming cost V 4 bases and J 9 bases; bases outside gene matches: 5. The CDR3 runs to 14 residues. The germline gives CDR1 KGHDR, CDR2 SFDVKD. CDR3 DNA sequence: TGTGCCACCAGTGACACGGGACAGGGGTTTGAGCAGTTCTTC. This translates into CATSDTGQGFEQFF.

The chain is built from TRBV2 and TRBJ2-6; D remains unclear. This CDR3 is built from 14 residues. Germline V lookup: CDR1 SNHLY, CDR2 FYNNEI. Trimming removed 6 bases from V and 1 base from J, with 7 bases in between. CDR3 in amino acids: CASRRLSGANVLTF. The CDR3 nucleotides are TGTGCCAGCAGGCGCCTATCTGGGGCCAACGTCCTGACTTTC.

The V gene is TRBV30, the J gene TRBJ2-5; TRBD1 matches at 10 bases. CDR3 length: 13 residues. Germline V gene lookup returns CDR1 GTSNPN and CDR2 SVGIG (reference sequence). The ends lost 8 bases at V and 5 bases at J; junction bases unmatched: 8. The CDR3, as DNA: TGTGCCGTGGGGACAGGGGAGAGGGAGACCCAGTACTTC. It translates to CAVGTGERETQYF.

The CDR3 region is CASSVAGAQGIYEQYF. CDR3 in DNA: TGTGCCAGCAGCGTAGCAGGGGCGCAGGGTATCTACGAGCAGTACTTC. V is TRBV9 and J is TRBJ2-7; perhaps TRBD1 as D (6 bases). Germline V CDR1 and CDR2: SGDLS, YYNGEE. The CDR3 extends over 16 amino acids. V was clipped by 0 bases and J by 3 bases, with 16 bases between them.

The genes are TRBV5-1 and TRBJ1-2; the D is unclear. V was cut by 1 base and J by 2 bases, with 9 bases left in between. The CDR3 contains 14 residues. Germline values: CDR1 SGHRS, CDR2 YFSETQ. DNA of the CDR3: TGCGCCAGCAGCTTGACATCGGGAAACTATGGCTACACCTTC. Translation: CASSLTSGNYGYTF.

The chain uses TRBV18 and TRBJ2-3; 11 bases match TRBD1. This CDR3 contains 15 residues. CDR1 and CDR2 from the germline V gene are KGHSH and LQKENI. V dropped 3 bases and J dropped 5; count of bases not matched to a gene: 4. CDR3 coding DNA: TGTGCCAGCTCACCGTCCGGGACAGGGGGAGATACGCAGTATTTT. Translation gives CASSPSGTGGDTQYF.

This clone was recorded once. The V and J genes are TRBV9 and TRBJ1-1, with D possibly matching TRBD1 (5 bases). CDR1 and CDR2 from the germline V gene are SGDLS and YYNGEE. CDR3 length: 13 residues. V was clipped by 4 bases and J by 1 base, with 8 bases between them. CDR3 DNA: TGTGCCAGCAGCTATGGACAGAACACTGAAGCTTTCTTT. This codes for CASSYGQNTEAFF.

This clone has a single count. The genes are TRBV29-1 and TRBJ2-7; TRBD1 matches at 8 bases. Unmatched junction bases numbered 6, after V lost 6 bases and J lost 2 bases. This CDR3 is built from 13 residues. CDR1 SQVTM and CDR2 ANQGSEA come from the germline V gene. CDR3 loop: CSVREQGAYEQYF. The CDR3 DNA follows: TGCAGCGTGCGGGAACAGGGGGCCTACGAGCAGTACTTC.

This sequence joins TRBV5-6 and TRBJ1-2, with 11 bases lining up with TRBD1. This CDR3 region has 15 residues. V was pared by 5 bases and J by 2 bases, with 5 bases of the junction left unmatched. Germline lookup yields CDR1 SGHDT and CDR2 YYEEEE. This chain's CDR3 is CASSRGQGANYGYTF. CDR3 DNA: TGTGCCAGCAGTCGAGGACAGGGGGCCAACTATGGCTACACCTTC. The variable domain in full, completed from reference TRBV5-6 and TRBJ1-2, reads DAGVTQSPTHLIKTRGQQVTLRCSPKSGHDTVSWYQQALGQGPQFIFQYYEEEERQRGNFPDRFSGHQFPNYSSELNVNALLLGDSALYLCASSRGQGANYGYTFGSGTRLTVV.

The chain employs TRBV7-9 and TRBJ2-4; perhaps TRBD1 as D (5 bases). Germline V gene data show CDR1 as SEHNR and CDR2 as FQNEAQ (reference sequence). CDR3 length: 16 residues. The V end was cut by 2 bases, the J end by 1 base, with 12 bases between. CDR3: CASSLSRTYAKNIQYF. DNA for the CDR3: TGTGCCAGCAGCTTATCTCGGACATATGCCAAAAACATTCAGTACTTC.

The chain links TRBV11-2 to TRBJ2-2, with 8 bases matching TRBD1. The germline V gene encodes CDR1 SGHAT and CDR2 FQNNGV. CDR3 length equals 15 residues. V shed 4 bases and J 6 bases; nucleotides not matched to a gene: 7. In nucleotides, the CDR3 is TGTGCCAGCAGCTCCAACAGGGGGTGGGCCGGGGAGCTGTTTTTT. It yields the protein CASSSNRGWAGELFF.

This clone was seen at least ten times. The genes are TRBV24-1 and TRBJ1-2; D unresolved. Looked up from germline, CDR1 is KGHDR and CDR2 is SFDVKD. V lost 2 bases and J lost 8, with 20 bases in between. The CDR3 covers 16 residues. The CDR3: CATSDSLTTQERGYTF. The CDR3, as DNA: TGTGCCACCAGTGATTCACTAACGACTCAAGAGAGGGGCTACACCTTC.

This clone was seen at least ten times. The chain recombines TRBV7-2 with TRBJ2-7, with D maybe TRBD1 (5 bases). Per the germline V gene, CDR1 is SGHTA and CDR2 is FQGNSA. V was shortened by 3 bases and J by 0 bases, with 6 bases between the two germline ends. The CDR3 has 13 amino acids. CDR3 sequence: CASSLTDSYEQYF. The DNA for the CDR3 is TGTGCCAGCAGCTTGACAGACTCCTACGAGCAGTACTTC.

CDR3 loop: CASSSSRTGRNEQYF. CDR3 coding DNA: TGTGCCAGCAGCTCTAGCCGGACAGGGCGCAACGAGCAGTACTTC. J is TRBJ2-7 and V is TRBV5-4; 8 bases map to TRBD1. The J segment lost 5 bases and the V segment lost 3 bases, leaving 10 bases of the junction unmatched. The germline V gene encodes CDR1 SGHNT and CDR2 YYREEE (reference sequence). The CDR3 covers 15 residues.

The rearrangement links TRBV18 to TRBJ2-1; D is unclear. Trimming stripped 4 bases from V and 8 bases from J, with 12 bases between. Germline-derived CDR1 and CDR2 are KGHSH and LQKENI. This CDR3 contains 13 residues. As DNA, the CDR3 is TGTGCCAGCTCACAGTCTCCCGGGTATGAGCAGTTCTTC. Translating gives CASSQSPGYEQFF.

This rearrangement joins TRBV11-2 to TRBJ1-5, with D unclear. The CDR3 has 15 residues. Trimming pared 2 bases from V and 2 bases from J, leaving 10 bases between. The germline V gene has CDR1 SGHAT and CDR2 FQNNGV. CDR3 protein: CASSLTGGRNQPQHF. For the CDR3, the DNA is TGTGCCAGCAGCTTAACGGGAGGCCGCAATCAGCCCCAGCATTTT.

V usage is TRBV5-1 and J usage is TRBJ2-2; 9 positions agree with TRBD1. The CDR3 is made up of 14 amino acids. Germline V CDR1 and CDR2: SGHRS, YFSETQ. J lost 7 bases, V lost 4 bases, and 5 bases had no gene match. Here the CDR3 DNA reads TGCGCCAGCAGCATGGGACAGGGTGACGGGGAGCTGTTTTTT. Its translation: CASSMGQGDGELFF.

J is TRBJ1-6 and V is TRBV28; no firm D call. V lost 8 bases to trimming and J lost 4 bases, with 12 bases between them. The V gene's germline CDR1 is MDHEN and CDR2 SYDVKM. The CDR3 is 14 amino acids. CDR3 in DNA: TGTGCCAGCTCACCCGCCGCGTATAATTCACCCCTCCACTTT. Amino acid sequence: CASSPAAYNSPLHF.

The chain has TRBV13 and TRBJ1-1; the match to TRBD1 covers 10 bases. CDR3 size: 14 residues. Trimming took 5 bases from V and 6 from J; bases not matched to a gene: 6. CDR1 is PRHDT, CDR2 FYEKMQ, per germline (reference sequence). The CDR3 is CASSHGDRGSEAFF. The CDR3 region has the DNA TGTGCCAGCAGCCATGGGGACAGGGGATCTGAAGCTTTCTTT.